The 5 T cell receptor beta chains below were found in one sample sequenced in a study of blood T cell repertoires in COVID-19. Using immunoSEQ multiplex PCR, the repertoire was profiled, and TCRdb retains in-frame clones only, with some absent. The data contain about 400,000 clones, roughly 88% of them singletons. Sequencing input: PBMCs or T cells enriched from blood (not recorded which). The receptors originated from a woman aged 40 to 50 with acute COVID-19.

This chain connects TRBV3-1 (or the pseudogene TRBV3-2) to TRBJ1-2, with TRBD1 matching over 8 bases. Germline lookup yields CDR1 LGHDT and CDR2 YNNKEL (reference sequence). The CDR3 consists of 16 residues. Trimming took 3 bases from V and 3 from J; bases not matched to a gene: 9. The CDR3 protein is CASSQAGGQIHYGYTF. The CDR3, as DNA: TGTGCCAGCAGCCAGGCAGGGGGCCAAATCCACTATGGCTACACCTTC.

The J gene is TRBJ2-5, the V gene TRBV5-1, with D possibly matching TRBD1 (5 bases). V lost 4 bases and J 1 base, leaving 11 bases between the germline ends. The CDR3 totals 14 residues. Germline V gene sequence: CDR1 SGHRS, CDR2 YFSETQ. The CDR3 loop reads CASSLGVSQETQYF. Here the CDR3 DNA reads TGCGCCAGCAGCCTAGGGGTAAGCCAAGAGACCCAGTACTTC.

The chain joins TRBV18 to TRBJ2-2; 7 positions agree with TRBD1. Germline assignment: CDR1 KGHSH and CDR2 LQKENI. Trimming at V came to 2 bases and at J to 2 bases, leaving 5 bases not matched to a gene. There are 16 residues in the CDR3. The CDR3 DNA sequence: TGTGCCAGCTCACCAATGGGACAGATCAACACCGGGGAGCTGTTTTTT. Translation: CASSPMGQINTGELFF.

The V and J genes are TRBV18 and TRBJ1-1; 7 nucleotides align to TRBD1. Germline loops: CDR1 KGHSH, CDR2 LQKENI. This CDR3 spans 15 amino acids. V gave up 10 bases and J gave up 9 bases; unmatched junction bases: 20. In DNA form, the CDR3 reads TGTGCCACCTACGAACAACGGGACAGATCTAAACAAGCTTTCTTT. It encodes CATYEQRDRSKQAFF.

This clone was observed a single time. This chain connects TRBV5-5 to TRBJ2-7; maybe TRBD1 (6 bases). Trimming removed 0 bases at V and 4 bases at J, with 11 bases between. The CDR3 is 14 residues long. Germline V gene sequence: CDR1 SGHKS, CDR2 YYEKEE (reference sequence). DNA of the CDR3: TGTGCCAGCAGCTTGGACACAGGGAGTTACGAGCAGTACTTC. Protein: CASSLDTGSYEQYF.